Listed below are T cell receptor beta chains from one sample, sequenced in a study of blood T cell repertoires in COVID-19. Some clones are missing from TCRdb's copy, which holds only in-frame ones; the method was immunoSEQ multiplex PCR. The repertoire includes around 250,000 clones, roughly 88% of them detected once, and 1.9% sits in the top ten. The material sequenced was PBMCs or T cells enriched from blood (not recorded which). The receptors shown here come from a woman aged 45 to 65 who had recovered from COVID-19. CDR3s include the opening cysteine and the closing phenylalanine or tryptophan. A D gene is named only where the DNA matches it firmly. The size of a clone is reported for some rows only, either as once, few or many, or as a class for expanded clones.

J: TRBJ2-1
V: TRBV6-5
size: .
D: .
CDR3: CASSYSQGGNEQFF
DNA: TGTGCCAGCAGTTACTCACAGGGGGGGAATGAGCAGTTCTTC

J: TRBJ1-4
V: TRBV29-1
size: .
D: TRBD1
CDR3: CSVRGQATNEKLFF
DNA: TGCAGCGTTCGAGGACAGGCGACTAATGAAAAACTGTTTTTT

J: TRBJ2-7
V: TRBV24-1
size: .
D: TRBD1
CDR3: CATGTGYEQYF
DNA: TGTGCGACAGGGACGGGCTACGAGCAGTACTTC

J: TRBJ2-3
V: TRBV6-6
size: .
D: TRBD1
CDR3: CASREGASDTQYF
DNA: TGTGCCAGCAGAGAGGGGGCATCGGATACGCAGTATTTT

J: TRBJ2-2
V: TRBV28
size: .
D: TRBD2
CDR3: CASRPTSGRAGELFF
DNA: TGTGCCAGCAGGCCGACTAGCGGGAGGGCCGGGGAGCTGTTTTTT

J: TRBJ1-5
V: TRBV11-2
size: few
D: .
CDR3: CASSTGTGGQPQHF
DNA: TGTGCCAGCAGTACCGGGACGGGGGGTCAGCCCCAGCATTTT

J: TRBJ2-1
V: TRBV3-1/TRBV3-2
size: .
D: TRBD1
CDR3: CASSQANRGVGNEQFF
DNA: TGTGCCAGCAGCCAAGCCAACAGGGGCGTAGGGAATGAGCAGTTCTTC

J: TRBJ1-1
V: TRBV5-1
size: once
D: .
CDR3: CASSFLPGDTEAFF
DNA: TGCGCCAGCAGCTTCCTTCCAGGGGACACTGAAGCTTTCTTT

J: TRBJ2-1
V: TRBV11-3
size: .
D: .
CDR3: CASSLRAGGWQNEQFF
DNA: TGTGCCAGCAGCTTAAGGGCTGGAGGGTGGCAAAATGAGCAGTTCTTC

J: TRBJ2-5
V: TRBV3-1/TRBV3-2
size: .
D: TRBD2
CDR3: CASSLGLREGIQYF
DNA: TGTGCCAGCAGCTTGGGACTCAGGGAGGGGATCCAGTACTTC

J: TRBJ2-3
V: TRBV18
size: .
D: TRBD2
CDR3: CASSRGTSGSTDTQYF
DNA: TGTGCCAGCTCACGGGGGACTAGCGGGAGTACAGATACGCAGTATTTT

J: TRBJ1-5
V: TRBV2
size: .
D: .
CDR3: CASTTTRRNQPQHF
DNA: TGTGCCAGCACCACCACCCGGAGAAATCAGCCCCAGCATTTT

J: TRBJ1-1
V: TRBV5-5
size: .
D: .
CDR3: CASSFKGGSAEAFF
DNA: TGTGCCAGCAGCTTTAAGGGAGGGTCAGCTGAAGCTTTCTTT

J: TRBJ2-1
V: TRBV29-1
size: .
D: TRBD2
CDR3: CSVEVTAGGNEQFF
DNA: TGCAGCGTTGAAGTAACAGCGGGAGGTAATGAGCAGTTCTTC

J: TRBJ1-2
V: TRBV28
size: .
D: .
CDR3: CASSPPGHGYTF
DNA: TGTGCCAGCAGTCCCCCTGGGCATGGCTACACCTTC

J: TRBJ1-2
V: TRBV29-1
size: .
D: .
CDR3: CSVVISGDYGYTF
DNA: TGCAGCGTTGTTATTTCGGGGGACTATGGCTACACCTTC

J: TRBJ2-2
V: TRBV7-3
size: .
D: .
CDR3: CASRNQRTGELFF
DNA: TGTGCCAGCAGGAACCAGAGGACCGGGGAGCTGTTTTTT

J: TRBJ1-3
V: TRBV7-9
size: .
D: .
CDR3: CASSLDTSMHTIYF
DNA: TGTGCCAGCAGCTTAGACACGTCCATGCACACCATATATTTT

J: TRBJ1-2
V: TRBV4-1
size: .
D: .
CDR3: CASSQTGTLNYGYTF
DNA: TGCGCCAGCAGCCAAACAGGGACCCTTAACTATGGCTACACCTTC

J: TRBJ1-1
V: TRBV6-4
size: .
D: .
CDR3: CASSDSRSWVEAFF
DNA: TGTGCCAGCAGTGACTCGAGGTCCTGGGTCGAAGCTTTCTTT

J: TRBJ2-3
V: TRBV28
size: .
D: TRBD2
CDR3: CASSTRTRNTDTQYF
DNA: TGTGCCAGCAGTACCCGGACTAGGAACACAGATACGCAGTATTTT

J: TRBJ1-2
V: TRBV28
size: .
D: .
CDR3: CASREGLAGSYTF
DNA: TGTGCCAGCAGGGAAGGACTGGCGGGGAGCTACACCTTC

J: TRBJ2-1
V: TRBV4-2
size: .
D: .
CDR3: CASSQAGRGLVDEQFF
DNA: TGTGCCAGCAGCCAGGCGGGACGCGGGCTCGTCGATGAGCAGTTCTTC

J: TRBJ2-7
V: TRBV11-3
size: .
D: TRBD2
CDR3: CASSLGGSGSYEQYF
DNA: TGTGCCAGCAGCTTAGGTGGTAGCGGGAGTTACGAGCAGTACTTC

J: TRBJ2-2
V: TRBV27
size: many
D: .
CDR3: CASSLGHTNTGELFF
DNA: TGTGCCAGCAGTTTGGGACACACGAACACCGGGGAGCTGTTTTTT

J: TRBJ2-1
V: TRBV15
size: .
D: TRBD1
CDR3: CATSSQTYWTGEKFLTYNEQFF
DNA: TGTGCCACCAGCAGCCAGACGTATTGGACAGGGGAAAAATTCCTAACCTACAATGAGCAGTTCTTC

J: TRBJ1-4
V: TRBV5-1
size: .
D: .
CDR3: CASSQDPGGEKLFF
DNA: TGCGCCAGCAGCCAGGACCCGGGAGGTGAAAAACTGTTTTTT

J: TRBJ1-4
V: TRBV7-8
size: .
D: TRBD1
CDR3: CASSLARGLGEKLFF
DNA: TGTGCCAGCAGCTTAGCGAGGGGGCTTGGAGAAAAACTGTTTTTT

J: TRBJ1-2
V: TRBV12-3/TRBV12-4
size: .
D: .
CDR3: CASSLARKDGYTF
DNA: TGTGCCAGCAGTTTAGCGCGGAAGGATGGCTACACCTTC

J: TRBJ1-1
V: TRBV29-1
size: .
D: .
CDR3: CSVLRGGLNTEAFF
DNA: TGCAGCGTTTTACGGGGGGGACTGAACACTGAAGCTTTCTTT

J: TRBJ2-5
V: TRBV5-4
size: .
D: .
CDR3: CASSPAGGKETQYF
DNA: TGTGCCAGCAGCCCGGCAGGGGGGAAAGAGACCCAGTACTTC

J: TRBJ2-1
V: TRBV5-4
size: .
D: TRBD2
CDR3: CASSLPTSGVNEQFF
DNA: TGTGCCAGCAGCTTGCCGACTAGCGGGGTCAATGAGCAGTTCTTC

J: TRBJ2-7
V: TRBV27
size: .
D: .
CDR3: CASSLSTGDVSYEQYF
DNA: TGTGCCAGCAGTTTATCGACGGGGGACGTCTCCTACGAGCAGTACTTC

J: TRBJ2-7
V: TRBV9
size: .
D: .
CDR3: CASSSKGASYEQYF
DNA: TGTGCCAGCAGCTCAAAAGGGGCCTCCTACGAGCAGTACTTC

J: TRBJ2-7
V: TRBV5-1
size: .
D: TRBD1
CDR3: CASSVLTGSSYEQYF
DNA: TGCGCCAGCAGCGTATTGACAGGGAGCTCCTACGAGCAGTACTTC

J: TRBJ2-1
V: TRBV12-5
size: once
D: TRBD2
CDR3: CASGFVAGGRVDEQFF
DNA: TGTGCTAGTGGTTTCGTCGCGGGAGGGAGGGTGGATGAGCAGTTCTTC

J: TRBJ1-1
V: TRBV29-1
size: .
D: TRBD1
CDR3: CSVRLNRGPSEAFF
DNA: TGCAGCGTTCGCCTTAACAGGGGGCCTAGTGAAGCTTTCTTT

J: TRBJ2-2
V: TRBV14
size: .
D: TRBD2
CDR3: CASSHLTSGTGELFF
DNA: TGTGCCAGCAGCCACCTTACTAGCGGCACCGGGGAGCTGTTTTTT

J: TRBJ1-1
V: TRBV15
size: .
D: .
CDR3: CATRQGVNTEAFF
DNA: TGTGCCACCAGACAGGGCGTGAACACTGAAGCTTTCTTT

J: TRBJ2-1
V: TRBV5-1
size: .
D: TRBD2
CDR3: CASSLDVTGGTYNEQFF
DNA: TGCGCCAGCAGCTTGGATGTGACGGGAGGAACCTACAATGAGCAGTTCTTC

J: TRBJ1-1
V: TRBV6-4
size: .
D: TRBD1
CDR3: CASSTGVGTEAFF
DNA: TGTGCCAGCAGTACAGGGGTGGGCACTGAAGCTTTCTTT

J: TRBJ2-7
V: TRBV5-1
size: .
D: TRBD1
CDR3: CASSLGQGGFEQYF
DNA: TGCGCCAGCAGTCTGGGACAGGGCGGGTTCGAGCAGTACTTC

J: TRBJ1-1
V: TRBV2
size: .
D: .
CDR3: CASSAESGITEAFF
DNA: TGTGCCAGCAGTGCAGAGTCAGGTATCACTGAAGCTTTCTTT

J: TRBJ2-1
V: TRBV10-1
size: .
D: TRBD2
CDR3: CASSEEKGTSGYNEQFF
DNA: TGCGCCAGCAGTGAGGAGAAGGGGACTAGCGGTTACAATGAGCAGTTCTTC

J: TRBJ1-4
V: TRBV11-2
size: .
D: TRBD1
CDR3: CASSLGGVGEKLFF
DNA: TGTGCCAGCAGCCTAGGGGGCGTAGGAGAAAAACTGTTTTTT

J: TRBJ2-3
V: TRBV5-1
size: .
D: TRBD2
CDR3: CASSLESSGSTQYF
DNA: TGCGCCAGCAGCTTGGAGTCCAGCGGGAGCACGCAGTATTTT

J: TRBJ1-1
V: TRBV18
size: once
D: .
CDR3: CASSPPNSRGNTEAFF
DNA: TGTGCCAGCTCACCACCGAATTCCAGGGGGAACACTGAAGCTTTCTTT

J: TRBJ2-5
V: TRBV28
size: .
D: TRBD1
CDR3: CASSFDRGRETQYF
DNA: TGTGCCAGCAGTTTTGACAGGGGGCGTGAGACCCAGTACTTC